The 18 T cell receptor beta chains given below trace back to one sample, sequenced in a study of T cells in Graves' hyperthyroidism and ophthalmopathy. RNA transcripts provided the source from which TCR beta CDR3 regions were amplified. The HTBI primer set served for first-round RT-PCR of the TCR CDR3. One entry per CDR3 protein, called by TCRdb with MiXCR from the multiplex PCR reads. The data contain fewer than 650,000 distinct CDR3 sequences, 14% of them seen just once; the ten biggest clones take up roughly 7%. Sequenced input: blood. Receptor source: a young woman with Graves' ophthalmopathy.

The chain joins TRBV9 to TRBJ2-2, with D perhaps matching TRBD1 (6 bases). The CDR3 runs 16 residues. V was cut by 0 bases and J by 5 bases, with 14 bases left in between. CDR1 is SGDLS and CDR2 is YYNGEE in the germline V gene. The CDR3, as DNA: TGTGCCAGCAGCGTAGAAGGGGGACGGGGAACCGGGGAGCTGTTTTTT. It specifies CASSVEGGRGTGELFF.

This clonotype was counted many times. The V call is TRBV28, the J call TRBJ1-1; possible D gene TRBD1, 6 bases. CDR1 and CDR2 (germline): MDHEN, SYDVKM. The CDR3 is 15 residues long. V was shortened by 5 bases and J by 1 base, with 14 bases between the two germline ends. CDR3 nucleotide sequence: TGTGCCAGCAGTCCCACACAGGGATCGAACACTGAAGCTTTCTTT. It yields the protein CASSPTQGSNTEAFF.

The chain carries TRBV14 and TRBJ2-5; 8 nucleotides match TRBD1. The CDR3 contains 17 residues. Germline V gene data show CDR1 as SGHDN and CDR2 as FVKESK. The V segment lost 4 bases and the J segment 2 bases; nucleotides outside the gene matches: 12. The CDR3 region is CASSPMRRQGTQETQYF. The CDR3 DNA is TGTGCCAGCAGCCCCATGAGGAGACAGGGGACACAAGAGACCCAGTACTTC.

This clonotype has ten or more counts. The chain is built from TRBV28 and TRBJ1-1; TRBD1 matches at 7 bases. The V and J ends lost 6 bases and 0 bases, in that order; junction bases with no gene match: 7. Germline V gene data show CDR1 as MDHEN and CDR2 as SYDVKM. The CDR3 is made up of 15 amino acids. The CDR3 reads CASRSPGTVNTEAFF. The CDR3 nucleotides read TGTGCCAGCAGAAGTCCCGGGACAGTGAACACTGAAGCTTTCTTT.

This clonotype has ten or more counts. The chain uses TRBV3-1 and TRBJ2-7, with D perhaps matching TRBD1 or TRBD2 (5 bases each). CDR1 and CDR2 (germline): LGHDT, YNNKEL (reference sequence). The V end lost 5 bases, the J end lost 5 bases, and 16 bases lay between the germline ends. The CDR3 loop spans 14 amino acids. For the CDR3, the DNA is TGTGCCAGCAGCACATCCGGGACCGTTGACGAGCAGTACTTC. This gives the protein CASSTSGTVDEQYF.

Many counts were recorded for this clonotype. J is TRBJ1-5 and V is TRBV27; D is perhaps TRBD1 (5 bases). CDR3 length equals 15 residues. CDR1 MNHEY and CDR2 SMNVEV come from the germline V gene (reference sequence). Trimming cost V 5 bases and J 3 bases, with 14 bases left between them. As DNA, the CDR3 is TGTGCCAGCAGTCCCCCGCGTGGGGCCAATCAGCCCCAGCATTTT. It translates to CASSPPRGANQPQHF.

This clonotype has more than one count but fewer than ten. V and J are TRBV4-3 and TRBJ2-1; perhaps TRBD2 as D (5 bases). This CDR3 comprises 15 residues. CDR1 is LGHNA, CDR2 YSLEER, per germline. Deletions cut 0 bases from V and 5 bases from J, with 11 bases between. Here the CDR3 DNA reads TGCGCCAGCAGCCAAGACCAGCGGAACAACAATGAGCAGTTCTTC. It translates to CASSQDQRNNNEQFF.

The J gene is TRBJ2-1, the V gene TRBV7-2; tentative D call: TRBD2 (6 bases). Looked up from germline, CDR1 is SGHTA and CDR2 is FQGNSA. V was clipped by 8 bases and J by 3 bases, with 11 bases between them. The CDR3 is made up of 13 amino acids. The CDR3: CASGGSHYNEQFF. CDR3 bases: TGTGCCAGCGGGGGGAGTCACTACAATGAGCAGTTCTTC.

This clonotype was seen repeatedly, ten times or more. The V gene is TRBV7-2, the J gene TRBJ2-1, with 7 bases that match TRBD1. CDR1 and CDR2 from the germline V gene are SGHTA and FQGNSA. V gave up 5 bases and J gave up 11 bases; unmatched junction bases: 3. The CDR3 length is 11 residues. CDR3 in amino acids: CASSMGQQQFF. CDR3 bases: TGTGCCAGCAGCATGGGACAGCAGCAGTTCTTC.

This clonotype turned up a few times. The chain has TRBV2 and TRBJ2-7; TRBD1 agrees at 9 bases. With V trimmed by 10 bases and J by 5 bases, 27 bases remained unmatched. CDR3 size: 19 residues. The germline V gene has CDR1 SNHLY and CDR2 FYNNEI. The CDR3, as DNA: TGTGCCATCCGGGACAGGGATTCGGGTACCTCCAAAACCCGCCACGAGCAGTACTTC. It codes for CAIRDRDSGTSKTRHEQYF. The full variable domain, with the rest looked up from reference TRBV2 and TRBJ2-7, is EPEVTQTPSHQVTQMGQEVILRCVPISNHLYFYWYRQILGQKVEFLVSFYNNEISEKSEIFDDQFSVERPDGSNFTLKIRSTKLEDSAMYFCAIRDRDSGTSKTRHEQYFGPGTRLTVT.

Ten or more counts support this clonotype. The rearrangement links TRBV5-5 to TRBJ1-2; TRBD1 agrees at 10 bases. This CDR3 has 16 amino acids. Germline CDR1 SGHKS, CDR2 YYEKEE (reference sequence). The ends lost 0 bases at V and 8 bases at J; junction bases unmatched: 10. DNA for the CDR3: TGTGCCAGCAGCTTGGGACAGGGGGCGCGAAGCCGCGGCTACACCTTC. As protein: CASSLGQGARSRGYTF.

The chain uses TRBV2 and TRBJ2-1; 7 positions match TRBD2. V lost 3 bases, J lost 10 bases, and 12 bases stayed unmatched. Germline V gene sequence: CDR1 SNHLY, CDR2 FYNNEI. The CDR3 sequence is 15 residues long. The CDR3 nucleotides read TGTGCCAGCAGTGATCGGGACTACAAATCGGGGGAGCAGTTCTTC. It translates to CASSDRDYKSGEQFF.

This clonotype was seen ten or more times. The chain recombines TRBV7-3 with TRBJ2-7; 7 bases are shared with TRBD1. Trimming removed 10 bases from V and 4 bases from J; junction bases left unmatched: 25. CDR1 is SGHTA, CDR2 FQGTGA, per germline. This CDR3 is built from 18 residues. The CDR3 DNA follows: TGTGCCATTCACAGCTTATCCGGGGTAGAGGGGGCGCGGTACGAGCAGTACTTC. Its translation: CAIHSLSGVEGARYEQYF.

This clonotype was observed many times. This chain uses TRBV11-3 with TRBJ2-7, with 10 bases fitting TRBD1. V lost 0 bases, J lost 2 bases, and 1 base stayed unmatched. Germline loops: CDR1 SGHNT, CDR2 YENEEA. This CDR3 spans 15 amino acids. CDR3 protein: CASSLEGTGAYEQYF. CDR3 in DNA: TGTGCCAGCAGCTTAGAGGGGACAGGGGCCTACGAGCAGTACTTC.

In its sample, this clonotype was seen many times. The gene calls are TRBV28 and TRBJ2-7; tentatively, D is TRBD1 (5 bases). From germline, CDR1 is MDHEN and CDR2 SYDVKM. This CDR3 region has 13 residues. The ends were cut back, 6 bases at V and 4 bases at J, with 13 bases in the middle. CDR3 loop: CASRPQDRYEQYF. CDR3 coding DNA: TGTGCCAGCAGACCACAGGACCGTTACGAGCAGTACTTC.

This clonotype was detected a few times. The chain couples TRBV20-1 to TRBJ1-1, with 9 bases matching TRBD1. The V and J ends lost 3 bases and 3 bases, in that order; junction bases with no gene match: 8. This CDR3 comprises 15 residues. Germline V gives CDR1 DFQATT, CDR2 SNEGSKA (reference sequence). CDR3 nucleotides: TGCAGTGCTAGGGACAGGGGAGGGGGGTACACTGAAGCTTTCTTT. Translating it yields CSARDRGGGYTEAFF.

This clonotype was picked up many times. The rearrangement uses TRBV6-1 and TRBJ1-1; 7 bases match TRBD1. The J segment lost 3 bases and the V segment lost 7 bases, leaving 11 bases of the junction unmatched. In germline, CDR1 is MNHNS, CDR2 SASEGT. The CDR3 length is 15 residues. DNA for the CDR3: TGTGCCAGCACTATAAGGGGGCCAGGGGACACTGAAGCTTTCTTT. It specifies CASTIRGPGDTEAFF.

The chain links TRBV7-3 to TRBJ2-7, with 9 positions matching TRBD2. Germline V gives CDR1 SGHTA, CDR2 FQGTGA. CDR3 length: 16 residues. V was clipped by 2 bases and J by 2 bases; unmatched bases: 7. CDR3 DNA sequence: TGTGCCAGCAGCTTATTGCCTAGCGGGATGACCTACGAGCAGTACTTC. Translated: CASSLLPSGMTYEQYF.